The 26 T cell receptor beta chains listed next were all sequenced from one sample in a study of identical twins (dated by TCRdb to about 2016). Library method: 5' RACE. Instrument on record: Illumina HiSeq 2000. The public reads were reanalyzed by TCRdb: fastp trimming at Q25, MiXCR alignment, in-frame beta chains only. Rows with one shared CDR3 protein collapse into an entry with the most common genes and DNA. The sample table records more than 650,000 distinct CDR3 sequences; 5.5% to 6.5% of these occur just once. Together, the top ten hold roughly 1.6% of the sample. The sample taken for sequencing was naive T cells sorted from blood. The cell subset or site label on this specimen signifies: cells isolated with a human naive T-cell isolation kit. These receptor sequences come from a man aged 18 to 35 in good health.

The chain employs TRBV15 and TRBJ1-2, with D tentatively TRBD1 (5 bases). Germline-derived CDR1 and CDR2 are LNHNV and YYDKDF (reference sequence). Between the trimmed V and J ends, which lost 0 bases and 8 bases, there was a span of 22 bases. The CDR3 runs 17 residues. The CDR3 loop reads CATSRERSMAGGKGYTF. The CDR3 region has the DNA TGTGCCACCAGCAGAGAACGCTCGATGGCCGGGGGGAAAGGCTACACCTTC.

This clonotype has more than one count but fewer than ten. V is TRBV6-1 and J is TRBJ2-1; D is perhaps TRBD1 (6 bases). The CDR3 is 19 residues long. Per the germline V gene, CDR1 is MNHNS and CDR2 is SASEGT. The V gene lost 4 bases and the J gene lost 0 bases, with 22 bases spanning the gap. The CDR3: CASSGKDRRPLSSYNEQFF. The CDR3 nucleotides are TGTGCCAGCAGTGGGAAGGACAGACGGCCGCTGAGCTCCTACAATGAGCAGTTCTTC.

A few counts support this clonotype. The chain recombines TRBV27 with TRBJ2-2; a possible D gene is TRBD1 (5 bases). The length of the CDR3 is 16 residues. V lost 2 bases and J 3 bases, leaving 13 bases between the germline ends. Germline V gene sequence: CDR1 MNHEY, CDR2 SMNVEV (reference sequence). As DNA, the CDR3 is TGTGCCAGCAGTTTAAGGGCCAGGGTGTACACCGGGGAGCTGTTTTTT. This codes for CASSLRARVYTGELFF.

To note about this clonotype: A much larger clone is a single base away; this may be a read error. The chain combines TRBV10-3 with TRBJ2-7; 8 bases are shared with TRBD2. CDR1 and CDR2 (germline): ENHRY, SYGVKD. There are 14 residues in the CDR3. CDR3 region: CAISGTSNSYEQDF. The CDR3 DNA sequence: TGTGCCATCAGTGGGACTAGCAACTCCTACGAGCAGGACTTC.

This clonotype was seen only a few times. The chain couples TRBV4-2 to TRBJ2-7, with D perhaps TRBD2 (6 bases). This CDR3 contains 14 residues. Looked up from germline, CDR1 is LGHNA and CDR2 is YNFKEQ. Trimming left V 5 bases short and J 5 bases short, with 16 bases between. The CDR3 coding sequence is TGTGCCAGCAGCGAGGGGACTGACCGAGACGAGCAGTACTTC. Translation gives CASSEGTDRDEQYF.

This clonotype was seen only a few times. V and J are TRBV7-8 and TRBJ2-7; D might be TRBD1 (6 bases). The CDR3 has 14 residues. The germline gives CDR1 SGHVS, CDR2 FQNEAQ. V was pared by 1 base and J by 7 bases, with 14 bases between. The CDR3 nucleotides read TGTGCCAGCAGCTTAGGGACAGCGAGCGGTGAGCAGTACGTC. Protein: CASSLGTASGEQYV.

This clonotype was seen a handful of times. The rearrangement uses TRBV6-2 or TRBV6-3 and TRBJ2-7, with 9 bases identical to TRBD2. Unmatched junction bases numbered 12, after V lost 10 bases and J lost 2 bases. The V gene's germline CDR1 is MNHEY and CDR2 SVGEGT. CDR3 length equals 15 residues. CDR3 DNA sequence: TGTGCCACATATCCGGGGCTAGCGGGAACCTACGAGCAGTACTTC. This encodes CATYPGLAGTYEQYF.

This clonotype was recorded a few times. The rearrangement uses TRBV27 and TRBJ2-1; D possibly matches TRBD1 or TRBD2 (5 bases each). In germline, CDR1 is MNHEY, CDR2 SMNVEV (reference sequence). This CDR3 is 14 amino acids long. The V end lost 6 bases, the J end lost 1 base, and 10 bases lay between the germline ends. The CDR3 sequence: CASRGPWSYNEQFF. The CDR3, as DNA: TGTGCCAGCAGGGGACCTTGGTCCTACAATGAGCAGTTCTTC.

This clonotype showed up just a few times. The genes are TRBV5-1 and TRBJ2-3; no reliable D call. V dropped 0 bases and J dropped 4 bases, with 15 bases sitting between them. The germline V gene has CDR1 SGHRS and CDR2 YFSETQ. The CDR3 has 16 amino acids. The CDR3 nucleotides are TGCGCCAGCAGCTTGGTTGGGGAAGCGAGCTCAGATACGCAGTATTTT. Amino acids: CASSLVGEASSDTQYF.

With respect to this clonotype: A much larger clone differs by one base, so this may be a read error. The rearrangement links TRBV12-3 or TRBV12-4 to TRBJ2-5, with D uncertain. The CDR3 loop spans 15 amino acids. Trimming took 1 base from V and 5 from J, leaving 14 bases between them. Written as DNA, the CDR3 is TGTGCCAGCAGTTTAGATAGCTGGAGCCGGGAGACCCAGTACTTC. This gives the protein CASSLDSWSRETQYF.

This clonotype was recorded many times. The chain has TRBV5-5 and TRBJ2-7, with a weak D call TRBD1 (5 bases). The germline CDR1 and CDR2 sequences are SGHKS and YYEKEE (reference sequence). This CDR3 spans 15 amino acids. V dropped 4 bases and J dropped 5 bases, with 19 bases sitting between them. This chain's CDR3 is CASSPGGQGFNEQYF. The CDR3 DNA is TGTGCCAGCAGCCCTGGCGGCCAGGGTTTCAACGAGCAGTACTTC. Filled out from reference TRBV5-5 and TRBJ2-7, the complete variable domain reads DAGVTQSPTHLIKTRGQQVTLRCSPISGHKSVSWYQQVLGQGPQFIFQYYEKEERGRGNFPDRFSARQFPNYSSELNVNALLLGDSALYLCASSPGGQGFNEQYFGPGTRLTVT.

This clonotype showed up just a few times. The DNA of the CDR3 is TGTGCCAGCAGCTTAGCCGCGGCAGGGGCATACAATGAGCAGTTCTTC. Its protein product is CASSLAAAGAYNEQFF. The chain recombines TRBV7-2 with TRBJ2-1; tentative D call: TRBD1 (6 bases). CDR3 length equals 16 residues. Germline CDR1 is SGHTA and CDR2 is FQGNSA. Trimming removed 0 bases at V and 4 bases at J, with 13 bases between.

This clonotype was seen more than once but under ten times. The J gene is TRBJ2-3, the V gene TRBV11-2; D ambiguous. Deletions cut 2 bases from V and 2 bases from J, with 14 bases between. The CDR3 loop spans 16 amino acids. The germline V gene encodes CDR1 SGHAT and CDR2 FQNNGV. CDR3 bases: TGTGCCAGCAGCTTAACGCCTGGGTCGACCACAGATACGCAGTATTTT. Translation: CASSLTPGSTTDTQYF.

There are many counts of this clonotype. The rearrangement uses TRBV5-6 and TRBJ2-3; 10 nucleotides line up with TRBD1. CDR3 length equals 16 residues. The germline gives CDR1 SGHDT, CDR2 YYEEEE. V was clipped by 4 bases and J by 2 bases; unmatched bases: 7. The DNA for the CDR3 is TGTGCCAGCAGCAGACAGGGGGCGGGTTTCACAGATACGCAGTATTTT. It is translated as CASSRQGAGFTDTQYF.

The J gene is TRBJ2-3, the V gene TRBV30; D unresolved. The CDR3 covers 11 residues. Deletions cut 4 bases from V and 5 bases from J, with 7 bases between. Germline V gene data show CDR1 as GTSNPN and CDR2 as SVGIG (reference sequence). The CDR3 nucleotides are TGTGCCTGGATGACAAGAGATACGCAGTATTTT. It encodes CAWMTRDTQYF.

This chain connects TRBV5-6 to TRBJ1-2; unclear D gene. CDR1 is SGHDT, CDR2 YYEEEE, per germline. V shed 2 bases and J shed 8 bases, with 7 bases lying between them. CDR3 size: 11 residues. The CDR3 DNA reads TGTGCCAGCAGCTTTCCCGGGGGCTACACCTTC. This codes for CASSFPGGYTF.

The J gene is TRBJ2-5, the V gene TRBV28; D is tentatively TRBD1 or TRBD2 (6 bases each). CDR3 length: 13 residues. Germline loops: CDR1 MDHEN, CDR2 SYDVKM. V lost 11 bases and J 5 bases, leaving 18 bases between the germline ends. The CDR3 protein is CASTRGGSETQYF. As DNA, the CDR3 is TGTGCCTCGACGAGAGGGGGGAGTGAGACCCAGTACTTC.

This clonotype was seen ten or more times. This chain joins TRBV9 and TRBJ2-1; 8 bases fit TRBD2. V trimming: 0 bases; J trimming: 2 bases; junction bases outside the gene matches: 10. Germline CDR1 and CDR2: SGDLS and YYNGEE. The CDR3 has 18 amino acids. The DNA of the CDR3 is TGTGCCAGCAGCGTAGGGACTGGGTCCGGGAGGGCCTACAATGAGCAGTTCTTC. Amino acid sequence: CASSVGTGSGRAYNEQFF.

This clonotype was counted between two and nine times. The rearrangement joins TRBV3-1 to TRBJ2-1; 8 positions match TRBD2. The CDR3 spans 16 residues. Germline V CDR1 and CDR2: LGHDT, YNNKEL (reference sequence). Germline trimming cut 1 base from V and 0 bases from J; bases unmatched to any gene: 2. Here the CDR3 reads CASSQGSGSSYNEQFF. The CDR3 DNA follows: TGTGCCAGCAGCCAAGGCAGCGGGAGCTCCTACAATGAGCAGTTCTTC.

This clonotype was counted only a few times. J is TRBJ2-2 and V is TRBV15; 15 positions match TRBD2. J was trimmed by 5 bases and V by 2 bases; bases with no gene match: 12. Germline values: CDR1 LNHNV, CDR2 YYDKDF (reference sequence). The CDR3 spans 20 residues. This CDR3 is CATSRPRGLAGGLWTGELFF. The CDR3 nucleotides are TGTGCCACCAGCAGACCCAGAGGACTAGCGGGAGGGCTTTGGACCGGGGAGCTGTTTTTT.

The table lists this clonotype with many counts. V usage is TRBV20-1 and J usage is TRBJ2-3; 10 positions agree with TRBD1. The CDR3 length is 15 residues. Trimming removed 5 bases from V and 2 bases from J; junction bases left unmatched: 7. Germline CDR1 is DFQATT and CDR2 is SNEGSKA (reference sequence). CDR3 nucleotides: TGCAGTGCTCCACCGACAGGGGGCCCCACAGATACGCAGTATTTT. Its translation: CSAPPTGGPTDTQYF.

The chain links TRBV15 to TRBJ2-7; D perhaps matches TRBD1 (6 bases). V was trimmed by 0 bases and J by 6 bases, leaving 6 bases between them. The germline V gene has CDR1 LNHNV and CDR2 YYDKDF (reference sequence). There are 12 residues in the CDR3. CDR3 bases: TGTGCCACCAGCAGAGACAGGGGCGAGCAGTACGTC. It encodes CATSRDRGEQYV.

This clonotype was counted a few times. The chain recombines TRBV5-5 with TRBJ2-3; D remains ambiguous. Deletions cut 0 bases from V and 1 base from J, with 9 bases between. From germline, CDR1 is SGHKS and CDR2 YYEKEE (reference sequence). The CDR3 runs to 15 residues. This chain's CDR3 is CASSLGYPGTDTQYF. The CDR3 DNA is TGTGCCAGCAGCTTGGGGTATCCGGGCACAGATACGCAGTATTTT. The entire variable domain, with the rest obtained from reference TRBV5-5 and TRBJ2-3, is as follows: DAGVTQSPTHLIKTRGQQVTLRCSPISGHKSVSWYQQVLGQGPQFIFQYYEKEERGRGNFPDRFSARQFPNYSSELNVNALLLGDSALYLCASSLGYPGTDTQYFGPGTRLTVL.

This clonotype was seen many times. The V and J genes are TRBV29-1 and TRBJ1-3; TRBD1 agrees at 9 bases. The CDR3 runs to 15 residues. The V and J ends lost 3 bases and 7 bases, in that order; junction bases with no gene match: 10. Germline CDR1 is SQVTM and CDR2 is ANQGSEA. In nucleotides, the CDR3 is TGCAGCGTTGAGTACCGGGACAGGGAACGGAACACCATATATTTT. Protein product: CSVEYRDRERNTIYF.

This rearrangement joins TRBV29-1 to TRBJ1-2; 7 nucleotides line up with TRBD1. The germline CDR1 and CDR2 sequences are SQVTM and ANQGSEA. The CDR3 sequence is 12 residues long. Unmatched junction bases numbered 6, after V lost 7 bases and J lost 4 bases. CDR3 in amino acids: CSGARGGYGYTF. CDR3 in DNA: TGCAGCGGAGCCAGGGGGGGCTATGGCTACACCTTC.

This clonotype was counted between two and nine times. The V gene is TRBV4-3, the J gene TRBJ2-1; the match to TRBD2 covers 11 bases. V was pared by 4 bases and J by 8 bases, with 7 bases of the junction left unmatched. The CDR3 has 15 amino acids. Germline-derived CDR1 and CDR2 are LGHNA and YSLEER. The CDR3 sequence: CASSPAGLAAHEQFF. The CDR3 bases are TGCGCCAGCAGCCCCGCGGGACTAGCGGCCCATGAGCAGTTCTTC.